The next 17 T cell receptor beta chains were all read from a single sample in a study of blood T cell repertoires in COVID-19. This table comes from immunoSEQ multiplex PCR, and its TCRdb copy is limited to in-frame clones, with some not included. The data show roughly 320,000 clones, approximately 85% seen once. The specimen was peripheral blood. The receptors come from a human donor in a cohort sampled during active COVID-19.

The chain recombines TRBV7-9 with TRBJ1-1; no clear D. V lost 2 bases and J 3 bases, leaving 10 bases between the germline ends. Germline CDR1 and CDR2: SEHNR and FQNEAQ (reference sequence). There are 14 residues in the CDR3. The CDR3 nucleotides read TGTGCCAGCAGCTTAAAGAGGGTGGACACTGAAGCTTTCTTT. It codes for CASSLKRVDTEAFF. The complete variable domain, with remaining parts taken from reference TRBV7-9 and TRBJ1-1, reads DTGVSQNPRHKITKRGQNVTFRCDPISEHNRLYWYRQTLGQGPEFLTYFQNEAQLEKSRLLSDRFSAERPKGSFSTLEIQRTEQGDSAMYLCASSLKRVDTEAFFGQGTRLTVV.

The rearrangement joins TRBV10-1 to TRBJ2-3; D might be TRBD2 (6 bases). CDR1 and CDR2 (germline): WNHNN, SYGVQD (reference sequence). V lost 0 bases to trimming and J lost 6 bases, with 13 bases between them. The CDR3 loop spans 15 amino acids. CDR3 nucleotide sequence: TGCGCCAGCAGTGAGTCGGCCGCGGGGACCGATACGCAGTATTTT. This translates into CASSESAAGTDTQYF.

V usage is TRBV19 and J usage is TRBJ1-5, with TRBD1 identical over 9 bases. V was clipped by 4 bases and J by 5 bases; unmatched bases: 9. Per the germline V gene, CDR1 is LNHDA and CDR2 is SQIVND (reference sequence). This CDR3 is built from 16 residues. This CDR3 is CASSRTGTGPDQPQHF. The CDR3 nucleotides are TGTGCCAGTAGTAGAACCGGGACAGGGCCGGATCAGCCCCAGCATTTT.

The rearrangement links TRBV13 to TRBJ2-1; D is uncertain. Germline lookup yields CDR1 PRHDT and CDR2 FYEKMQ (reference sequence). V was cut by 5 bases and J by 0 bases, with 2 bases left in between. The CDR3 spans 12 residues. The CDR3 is CASSRSYNEQFF. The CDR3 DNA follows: TGTGCCAGCAGCCGCTCCTACAATGAGCAGTTCTTC.

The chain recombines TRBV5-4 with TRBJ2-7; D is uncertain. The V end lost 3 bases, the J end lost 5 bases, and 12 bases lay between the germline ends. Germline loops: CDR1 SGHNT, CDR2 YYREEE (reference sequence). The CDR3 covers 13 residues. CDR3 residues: CASSSPGYHEQYF. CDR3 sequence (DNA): TGTGCCAGCAGCTCTCCAGGATACCACGAGCAGTACTTC.

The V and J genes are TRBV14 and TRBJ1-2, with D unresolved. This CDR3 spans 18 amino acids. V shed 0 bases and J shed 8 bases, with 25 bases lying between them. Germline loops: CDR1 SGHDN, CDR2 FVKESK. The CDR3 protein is CASSQDGRLPRRGKGYTF. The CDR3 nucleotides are TGTGCCAGCAGCCAAGATGGGCGCCTCCCGCGACGGGGAAAGGGCTACACCTTC. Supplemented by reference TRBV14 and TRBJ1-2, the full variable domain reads EAGVTQFPSHSVIEKGQTVTLRCDPISGHDNLYWYRRVMGKEIKFLLHFVKESKQDESGMPNNRFLAERTGGTYSTLKVQPAELEDSGVYFCASSQDGRLPRRGKGYTFGSGTRLTVV.

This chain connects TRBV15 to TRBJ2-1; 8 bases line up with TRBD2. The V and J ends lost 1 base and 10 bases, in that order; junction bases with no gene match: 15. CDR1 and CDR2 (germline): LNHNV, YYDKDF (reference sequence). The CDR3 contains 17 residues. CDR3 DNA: TGTGCCACCAGCAGAGCGGCGGGGGGCCCCAATTATCGGGAGCAGTTCTTC. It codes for CATSRAAGGPNYREQFF.

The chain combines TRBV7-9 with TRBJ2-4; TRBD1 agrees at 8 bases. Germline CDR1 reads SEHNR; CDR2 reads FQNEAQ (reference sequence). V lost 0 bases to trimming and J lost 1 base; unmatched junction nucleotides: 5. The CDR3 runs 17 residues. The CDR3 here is CASSLAAGGLAKNIQYF. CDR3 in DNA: TGTGCCAGCAGCTTAGCGGCAGGGGGCCTTGCCAAAAACATTCAGTACTTC.

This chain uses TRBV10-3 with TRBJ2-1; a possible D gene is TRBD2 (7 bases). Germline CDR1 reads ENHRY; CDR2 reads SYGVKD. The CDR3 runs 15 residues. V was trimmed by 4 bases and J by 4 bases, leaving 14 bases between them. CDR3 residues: CAISGGGGHYNEQFF. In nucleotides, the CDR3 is TGTGCCATCAGTGGTGGCGGGGGCCATTACAATGAGCAGTTCTTC.

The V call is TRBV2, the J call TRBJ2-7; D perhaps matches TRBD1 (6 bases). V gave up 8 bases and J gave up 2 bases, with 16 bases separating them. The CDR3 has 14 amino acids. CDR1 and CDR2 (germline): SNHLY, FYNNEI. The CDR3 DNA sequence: TGTGCCAGCTGTGGCACAGGGATTCCCTACGAGCAGTACTTC. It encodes CASCGTGIPYEQYF.

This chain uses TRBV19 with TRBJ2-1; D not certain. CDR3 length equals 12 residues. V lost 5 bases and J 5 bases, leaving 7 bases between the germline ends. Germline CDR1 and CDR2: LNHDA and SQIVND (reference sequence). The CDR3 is CASSHRDNEQFF. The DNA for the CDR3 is TGTGCCAGTAGTCATAGAGACAATGAGCAGTTCTTC.

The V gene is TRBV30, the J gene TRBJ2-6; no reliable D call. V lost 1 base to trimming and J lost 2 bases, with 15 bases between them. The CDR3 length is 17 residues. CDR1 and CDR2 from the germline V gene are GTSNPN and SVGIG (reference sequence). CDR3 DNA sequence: TGTGCCTGGAGTGAGGCAGGCCGGCTCCCTGGGGCCAACGTCCTGACTTTC. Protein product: CAWSEAGRLPGANVLTF. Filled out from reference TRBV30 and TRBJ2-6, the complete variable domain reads SQTIHQWPATLVQPVGSPLSLECTVEGTSNPNLYWYRQAAGRGLQLLFYSVGIGQISSEVPQNLSASRPQDRQFILSSKKLLLSDSGFYLCAWSEAGRLPGANVLTFGAGSRLTVL.

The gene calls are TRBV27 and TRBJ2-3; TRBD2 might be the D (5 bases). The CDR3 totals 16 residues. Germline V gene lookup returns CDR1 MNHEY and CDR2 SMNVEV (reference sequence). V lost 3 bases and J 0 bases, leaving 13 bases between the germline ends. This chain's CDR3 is CASSLVAGPSTDTQYF. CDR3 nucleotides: TGTGCCAGCAGTTTGGTGGCGGGCCCTAGCACAGATACGCAGTATTTT.

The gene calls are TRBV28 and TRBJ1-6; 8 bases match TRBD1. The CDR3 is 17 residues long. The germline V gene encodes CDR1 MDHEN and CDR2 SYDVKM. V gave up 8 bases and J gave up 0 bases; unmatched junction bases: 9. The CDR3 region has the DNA TGTGCCAGCGGCCGACAGGGGCTGAACTCCTATAATTCACCCCTCCACTTT. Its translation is CASGRQGLNSYNSPLHF.

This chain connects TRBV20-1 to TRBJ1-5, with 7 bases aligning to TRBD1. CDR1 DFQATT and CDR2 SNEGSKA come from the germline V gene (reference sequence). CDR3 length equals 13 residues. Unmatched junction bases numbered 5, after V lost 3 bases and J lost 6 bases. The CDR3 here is CSASTGVVQPQHF. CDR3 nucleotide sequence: TGCAGTGCTAGTACAGGGGTAGTTCAGCCCCAGCATTTT.

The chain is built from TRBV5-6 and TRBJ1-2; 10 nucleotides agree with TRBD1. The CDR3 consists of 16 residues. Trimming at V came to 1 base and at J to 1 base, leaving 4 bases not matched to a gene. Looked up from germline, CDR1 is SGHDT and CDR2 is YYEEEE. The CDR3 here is CASSLWGTGDNYGYTF. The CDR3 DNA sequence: TGTGCCAGCAGCTTGTGGGGGACAGGGGATAACTATGGCTACACCTTC.

The CDR3 sequence is CAWGDRVDQPQHF. DNA for the CDR3: TGTGCCTGGGGAGACAGGGTTGATCAGCCCCAGCATTTT. The rearrangement uses TRBV30 and TRBJ1-5; the match to TRBD1 covers 7 bases. Germline loops: CDR1 GTSNPN, CDR2 SVGIG (reference sequence). Unmatched junction bases numbered 6, after V lost 5 bases and J lost 5 bases. The CDR3 totals 13 residues.